The 9 T cell receptor beta chains below were found in one sample sequenced in a study of T-cell reconstitution after alpha-beta-depleted transplantation in children (dated by TCRdb to between 2015 and 2016). The library was obtained by PCR. The data were produced on an Illumina HiSeq 2500. To normalize quantification of the TCRbeta repertoire, the TCR libraries were built with molecular barcoding that relied on unique molecular identifiers. TCRdb reanalyzed the raw reads on its own, using fastp at Q25 for trimming and MiXCR for clone calling, and kept in-frame beta chains. Every distinct CDR3 protein forms one entry, paired with its most common genes and DNA. The sample table shows 350,000 to 400,000 distinct CDR3 sequences, and about an eighth are seen once. The ten largest clones represent 3.5% to 4.5% of the sample. The specimen comprised PBMCs, sampled from the stem cell graft. Receptors were obtained from a human donor who donated a stem cell graft to a child with Fanconi anemia.

The chain carries TRBV5-1 and TRBJ2-7, with no clear D. The germline gives CDR1 SGHRS, CDR2 YFSETQ. V gave up 0 bases and J gave up 2 bases, with 12 bases separating them. The CDR3 covers 15 residues. The CDR3 loop is CASSLVNDPTYEQYF. In DNA form, the CDR3 reads TGCGCCAGCAGCTTGGTGAATGACCCCACCTACGAGCAGTACTTC.

In its sample, this clonotype was seen a few times. The V gene is TRBV10-2, the J gene TRBJ2-5; the D is unclear. The V end lost 6 bases, the J end lost 2 bases, and 7 bases lay between the germline ends. CDR1 and CDR2 from the germline V gene are WSHSY and SAAADI. The CDR3 totals 12 residues. The CDR3 DNA is TGCGCCAGCAGCCAGGTACAAGAGACCCAGTACTTC. Protein sequence: CASSQVQETQYF.

V usage is TRBV7-9 and J usage is TRBJ2-5; 8 bases fit TRBD1. Germline V CDR1 and CDR2: SEHNR, FQNEAQ (reference sequence). This CDR3 has 16 residues. Germline trimming cut 4 bases from V and 2 bases from J; bases unmatched to any gene: 9. CDR3 protein: CASSSRPTGDQETQYF. The CDR3 coding sequence is TGTGCCAGCAGCTCCCGCCCGACAGGGGATCAAGAGACCCAGTACTTC.

The rearrangement uses TRBV9 and TRBJ1-2; D possibly corresponds to TRBD1 (5 bases). Trimming removed 4 bases from V and 4 bases from J, with 11 bases in between. Germline V gene data show CDR1 as SGDLS and CDR2 as YYNGEE. The CDR3 length is 13 residues. This CDR3 is CASSRETAYGYTF. CDR3 DNA sequence: TGTGCCAGCAGCCGGGAGACAGCCTATGGCTACACCTTC. The full variable domain, its missing parts supplied by reference TRBV9 and TRBJ1-2, is DSGVTQTPKHLITATGQRVTLRCSPRSGDLSVYWYQQSLDQGLQFLIQYYNGEERAKGNILERFSAQQFPDLHSELNLSSLELGDSALYFCASSRETAYGYTFGSGTRLTVV.

This chain links TRBV4-1 with TRBJ2-6, with D tentatively TRBD1 (6 bases). Germline V CDR1 and CDR2: MGHRA, YSYEKL. The length of the CDR3 is 23 residues. Trimming removed 1 base from V and 0 bases from J, with 28 bases in between. The CDR3 sequence: CASSQGFDRRGVLPHSGANVLTF. The CDR3 DNA follows: TGCGCCAGCAGCCAAGGTTTCGACAGGCGTGGAGTCCTCCCGCACTCTGGGGCCAACGTCCTGACTTTC.

In its sample, this clonotype was seen a few times. The rearrangement joins TRBV4-3 to TRBJ1-1; D perhaps matches TRBD1 (5 bases). This CDR3 spans 13 amino acids. V was trimmed by 0 bases and J by 8 bases, leaving 10 bases between them. Germline V lookup: CDR1 LGHNA, CDR2 YSLEER. The CDR3 here is CASSQDRRGEAFF. CDR3 nucleotide sequence: TGCGCCAGCAGCCAAGACAGGAGGGGCGAAGCTTTCTTT.

The gene calls are TRBV5-5 and TRBJ1-2, with 8 bases identical to TRBD1. The CDR3 has 17 amino acids. Germline V CDR1 and CDR2: SGHKS, YYEKEE (reference sequence). The V segment lost 3 bases and the J segment 7 bases; nucleotides outside the gene matches: 17. CDR3 in amino acids: CASSSRQGPSWRGGYTF. The CDR3 DNA sequence: TGTGCCAGCAGCTCGAGACAGGGGCCGTCTTGGAGGGGTGGCTACACCTTC. The full variable domain, completed using reference TRBV5-5 and TRBJ1-2, is DAGVTQSPTHLIKTRGQQVTLRCSPISGHKSVSWYQQVLGQGPQFIFQYYEKEERGRGNFPDRFSARQFPNYSSELNVNALLLGDSALYLCASSSRQGPSWRGGYTFGSGTRLTVV.

The sample holds one count of this clonotype. V is TRBV28 and J is TRBJ2-7; possible D gene TRBD2, 6 bases. The V gene's germline CDR1 is MDHEN and CDR2 SYDVKM. CDR3 size: 15 residues. V was pared by 4 bases and J by 3 bases, with 16 bases between. The CDR3 sequence is CASSSSMGEDYEQYF. The DNA of the CDR3 is TGTGCCAGCAGTTCTTCCATGGGGGAGGACTACGAGCAGTACTTC.

This clonotype was seen a few times. V usage is TRBV20-1 and J usage is TRBJ2-2; 10 positions match TRBD2. The CDR3 contains 17 residues. The germline V gene encodes CDR1 DFQATT and CDR2 SNEGSKA (reference sequence). V was pared by 0 bases and J by 0 bases, with 4 bases of the junction left unmatched. The CDR3 protein is CSARDFTSGTNTGELFF. The CDR3 coding sequence is TGCAGTGCTAGAGATTTTACTAGCGGGACGAACACCGGGGAGCTGTTTTTT.